This T cell receptor beta chain comes out of a study of T-cell reconstitution after alpha-beta-depleted transplantation in children (dated by TCRdb to 2016 to 2017). About the full investigation: The study quantitatively tracked T-cell immune reconstitution after TCRalphabeta/CD19-depleted allogeneic hematopoietic cell transplantation in children using TCR repertoire profiling.

To prepare the library, PCR was applied. Sequencing was performed on an Illumina HiSeq 2500. TCR libraries were prepared with molecular barcoding, using unique molecular identifiers to normalize TCRbeta repertoire quantification. TCRdb took the public reads, trimmed them with fastp at Q25, ran MiXCR for clone calling and kept in-frame beta chains. Rows merge per CDR3 protein into single entries with the most common DNA and genes. Recorded for this sample are 350,000 to 450,000 distinct CDR3 sequences; 20% of them occurred a single time. Over 3.5% of the sample belongs to the ten largest clones. To note about this clonotype: Its antigen is currently not known. No quality values exist for individual bases; no much larger clone is one base distant.

CDR3 length: 14 amino acids, cysteine to phenylalanine. Only CDR3 DNA remains: 42 bases, in frame from the first base. In the germline V gene (reference sequence), CDR1 corresponds to DFQATT and CDR2 to SNEGSKA. Here the sequenced sample was PBMCs from the stem cell graft donor, taken from the stem cell graft. Recombination joined TRBV20-1 with TRBJ2-1; the D element could tentatively be TRBD1 or TRBD2, as 5 bases agree for each. The clonotype comes from a human donor who donated a stem cell graft to a child with acute myeloid leukemia. The nucleotide sequence is given as TGCAGCTCCCGCTGGGGGAGTTCCTACAATGAGCAGTTCTTC. Its protein product is CSSRWGSSYNEQFF.